Listed here are 21 T cell receptor beta chains from one sample, sequenced in a study of CD8+ T cells in alopecia areata. Extraction of RNA preceded its reverse transcription into cDNA, which served as the sequencing template. Clones were read by immunoSEQ multiplex PCR, and TCRdb kept only the in-frame ones, dropping some. The sample holds around 19,000 clones, just under 60% seen once. Noted treatment: oral pan-JAK inhibitor, 5-10 mg twice daily. Peripheral blood samples and lesional scalp punch biopsies were obtained from alopecia areata patients. The source material was skin, sampled at week 4, from a patient treated with tofacitinib. These receptors all come from a human donor with alopecia areata.

The CDR3 DNA sequence: TGTGCCAGCAGCCTCGGACTAGCGGGGGCCTTCGCCTACGAGCAGTACTTC. Protein product: CASSLGLAGAFAYEQYF. This chain links TRBV11-3 with TRBJ2-7; TRBD2 agrees at 13 bases. Per the germline V gene, CDR1 is SGHNT and CDR2 is YENEEA. V trimming: 5 bases; J trimming: 2 bases; junction bases outside the gene matches: 9. The CDR3 is made up of 17 amino acids.

The rearrangement links TRBV2 to TRBJ1-5; weak D call: TRBD1 (6 bases). V was pared by 4 bases and J by 6 bases, with 16 bases between. In germline, CDR1 is SNHLY, CDR2 FYNNEI. This CDR3 spans 15 amino acids. CDR3 in amino acids: CASSVGTRGSQPQHF. For the CDR3, the DNA is TGTGCCAGCAGTGTAGGGACAAGGGGTTCTCAGCCCCAGCATTTT.

This sequence joins TRBV4-1 and TRBJ2-5, with D maybe TRBD2 (6 bases). The CDR3 length is 16 residues. The V gene lost 0 bases and the J gene lost 4 bases, with 15 bases spanning the gap. The germline V gene has CDR1 MGHRA and CDR2 YSYEKL. DNA for the CDR3: TGCGCCAGCAGCCAAGATCCGGGGCGGGGTCGAGAGACCCAGTACTTC. It is translated as CASSQDPGRGRETQYF.

The chain recombines TRBV28 with TRBJ1-2; D might be TRBD1 (5 bases). The ends were cut back, 2 bases at V and 2 bases at J, with 24 bases in the middle. The CDR3 is made up of 19 amino acids. Germline V gene sequence: CDR1 MDHEN, CDR2 SYDVKM. Written as DNA, the CDR3 is TGTGCCAGCAGTTTACACCTTGCTAGGTTGAGGGGCCCCAACTATGGCTACACCTTC. This sequence encodes CASSLHLARLRGPNYGYTF.

By its share, this clone is medium-sized. CDR3 in amino acids: CASSLVPGADGTQYF. In DNA, the CDR3 is TGTGCCAGCAGCTTAGTCCCAGGCGCAGATGGTACGCAGTATTTT. The chain couples TRBV7-2 to TRBJ2-3; no reliable D call. Trimming pared 1 base from V and 8 bases from J, leaving 16 bases between. This CDR3 contains 15 residues. Germline V gene data show CDR1 as SGHTA and CDR2 as FQGNSA.

The J gene is TRBJ1-1, the V gene TRBV9; D is undetermined. This CDR3 has 15 amino acids. The germline V gene has CDR1 SGDLS and CDR2 YYNGEE. V lost 0 bases and J lost 3, with 12 bases in between. CDR3 in DNA: TGTGCCAGCAGCGTAGCGCCGGGGATCGACACTGAAGCTTTCTTT. Translation gives CASSVAPGIDTEAFF.

V usage is TRBV10-3 and J usage is TRBJ2-7; TRBD2 aligns across 11 bases. V gave up 3 bases and J gave up 2 bases; unmatched junction bases: 3. This CDR3 is built from 15 residues. Germline-derived CDR1 and CDR2 are ENHRY and SYGVKD. The CDR3 DNA follows: TGTGCCATCAGTGAAGGGACTAGCGGACCCTACGAGCAGTACTTC. Translating gives CAISEGTSGPYEQYF.

This clone occurred once. This chain uses TRBV25-1 with TRBJ1-1; unclear D gene. The CDR3 sequence is 12 residues long. Germline CDR1 is MGHDK and CDR2 is SYGVNS. The ends were cut back, 4 bases at V and 2 bases at J, with 5 bases in the middle. The CDR3: CASSGRNTEAFF. Here the CDR3 DNA reads TGTGCCAGCAGTGGACGAAACACTGAAGCTTTCTTT.

CDR3 loop: CASSPPWEGEQYF. CDR3 DNA sequence: TGTGCCAGCTCACCACCCTGGGAAGGCGAGCAGTACTTC. This rearrangement joins TRBV18 to TRBJ2-7; D remains unclear. The CDR3 sequence is 13 residues long. With 0 bases removed from V and 6 bases from J, the gap between germline ends came to 9 bases. Germline CDR1 reads KGHSH; CDR2 reads LQKENI. Using reference TRBV18 and TRBJ2-7 for the parts outside the CDR3, the full variable domain is NAGVMQNPRHLVRRRGQEARLRCSPMKGHSHVYWYRQLPEEGLKFMVYLQKENIIDESGMPKERFSAEFPKEGPSILRIQQVVRGDSAAYFCASSPPWEGEQYFGPGTRLTVT.

V usage is TRBV29-1 and J usage is TRBJ1-3, with 7 bases lining up with TRBD1. Germline trimming cut 4 bases from V and 0 bases from J; bases unmatched to any gene: 6. Germline V CDR1 and CDR2: SQVTM, ANQGSEA. This CDR3 is built from 15 residues. CDR3 coding DNA: TGCAGCGTTGTGAGAGGACAGGACTCTGGAAACACCATATATTTT. Translating gives CSVVRGQDSGNTIYF.

The genes are TRBV29-1 and TRBJ1-3; maybe TRBD1 (5 bases). With 3 bases removed from V and 4 bases from J, the gap between germline ends came to 10 bases. This CDR3 has 13 amino acids. Germline loops: CDR1 SQVTM, CDR2 ANQGSEA. CDR3 residues: CSVDDRRGNTIYF. The CDR3, as DNA: TGCAGCGTTGACGACAGAAGAGGAAACACCATATATTTT.

This clone was detected once. The chain recombines TRBV5-6 with TRBJ2-5; TRBD2 is a possible D gene (5 bases). The J call may be mistaken, given a closer DNA end match to TRBJ2-7. The CDR3 runs to 13 residues. The germline V gene has CDR1 SGHDT and CDR2 YYEEEE. CDR3 in amino acids: CASTGTRGYEQYF. The CDR3 DNA reads TGTGCCAGCACCGGCACCCGGGGCTACGAGCAGTACTTC.

The V gene is TRBV5-4, the J gene TRBJ2-2; maybe TRBD2 (6 bases). V was clipped by 9 bases and J by 9 bases, with 21 bases between them. There are 14 residues in the CDR3. Germline CDR1 reads SGHNT; CDR2 reads YYREEE (reference sequence). The CDR3 region is CATSPDTRGRELFF. In nucleotides, the CDR3 is TGTGCCACCTCCCCGGACACACGGGGGAGGGAGCTGTTTTTT.

As regards this clone: Other nucleotide sequences from this sample produce the same CDR3. CDR3 coding DNA: TGTGCCAGCAGCCTAGGGGCCCCCAACGAGCAGTTCTTC. Protein: CASSLGAPNEQFF. The V gene is TRBV7-2, the J gene TRBJ2-1; maybe TRBD1 (5 bases). The CDR3 is 13 amino acids. V shed 5 bases and J shed 10 bases, with 15 bases lying between them. Germline V lookup: CDR1 SGHTA, CDR2 FQGNSA.

This clone is categorized as medium-sized. The V and J genes are TRBV5-4 and TRBJ2-3; D not certain. This CDR3 contains 12 residues. Deletions cut 3 bases from V and 6 bases from J, with 8 bases between. Per the germline V gene, CDR1 is SGHNT and CDR2 is YYREEE (reference sequence). CDR3 loop: CASSYPGDTQYF. Here the CDR3 DNA reads TGTGCCAGCAGCTACCCTGGGGATACGCAGTATTTT.

This clone was seen just once. CDR3 nucleotide sequence: TGTGCCTGGAATCGGGGAGCCGGGGAGCTGTTTTTT. Its translation: CAWNRGAGELFF. The chain combines TRBV30 with TRBJ2-2, with a weak D call TRBD2 (5 bases). The CDR3 length is 12 residues. Germline lookup yields CDR1 GTSNPN and CDR2 SVGIG (reference sequence). V was cut by 4 bases and J by 6 bases, with 9 bases left in between.

By share, this clone ranks as medium-sized. The chain employs TRBV29-1 and TRBJ2-1; 11 bases match TRBD2. The V and J ends lost 5 bases and 4 bases, in that order; junction bases with no gene match: 7. This CDR3 is built from 15 residues. The germline CDR1 and CDR2 sequences are SQVTM and ANQGSEA. The DNA of the CDR3 is TGCAGCGTTTCCTTCACTAGCGGGGGATACAATGAGCAGTTCTTC. This gives the protein CSVSFTSGGYNEQFF.

This clone was detected once. The gene calls are TRBV5-1 and TRBJ1-1; perhaps TRBD1 as D (6 bases). CDR1 is SGHRS and CDR2 is YFSETQ in the germline V gene. V lost 3 bases to trimming and J lost 5 bases, with 17 bases between them. The CDR3 runs to 15 residues. CDR3 protein: CASSWGQGRYTEAFF. As DNA, the CDR3 is TGCGCCAGCAGCTGGGGGCAGGGTAGATATACTGAAGCTTTCTTT.

The gene calls are TRBV11-2 and TRBJ1-6, with a weak D call TRBD1 (5 bases). The CDR3 is made up of 16 amino acids. Trimming shortened V by 3 bases and J by 5 bases, and 14 bases separated the two germline ends. CDR1 is SGHAT, CDR2 FQNNGV, per germline. The CDR3 region has the DNA TGTGCCAGCAGCTTTGGGGGGGTGACAGATAATTCACCCCTCCACTTT. Translation gives CASSFGGVTDNSPLHF.

This clone was counted between two and nine times. The V gene is TRBV29-1, the J gene TRBJ1-1; the match to TRBD1 covers 7 bases. The CDR3 is 13 amino acids. V lost 7 bases to trimming and J lost 2 bases; unmatched junction nucleotides: 7. Germline V gives CDR1 SQVTM, CDR2 ANQGSEA. CDR3 DNA sequence: TGCAGCGCCCTGACAGGGATAAACACTGAAGCTTTCTTT. This sequence encodes CSALTGINTEAFF.

The chain recombines TRBV6-1 with TRBJ1-4; D perhaps matches TRBD1 (5 bases). The germline V and J ends were trimmed by 5 bases and 5 bases, with 12 bases remaining between them. CDR3 length equals 14 residues. The V gene's germline CDR1 is MNHNS and CDR2 SASEGT. The CDR3 DNA reads as TGTGCCAGCAGTACTCGGGGCGGGAATGAAAAACTGTTTTTT. Amino acid sequence: CASSTRGGNEKLFF.